These 20 T cell receptor beta chains were all obtained from the same sample, sequenced in a study of T cell changes during pregnancy in multiple sclerosis. Measured with immunoSEQ multiplex PCR; TCRdb has only the in-frame clones, and not every one. The repertoire holds under 55,000 clones, with about 89% as singletons. Sample: CD8+ T cells from peripheral blood mononuclear cells, taken after pregnancy. All receptors derive from a female donor with multiple sclerosis, enrolled in a pregnancy study.

The V call is TRBV7-3, the J call TRBJ2-1; 7 nucleotides agree with TRBD1. The CDR3 contains 17 residues. The V segment lost 0 bases and the J segment 2 bases; nucleotides outside the gene matches: 7. From germline, CDR1 is SGHTA and CDR2 FQGTGA. The DNA of the CDR3 is TGTGCCAGCAGCTTAACCCCCGGGACAGAAACCTACAATGAGCAGTTCTTC. It codes for CASSLTPGTETYNEQFF.

The chain recombines TRBV5-8 with TRBJ2-7; TRBD2 aligns across 7 bases. Trimming at V came to 2 bases and at J to 4 bases, leaving 3 bases not matched to a gene. Germline values: CDR1 SGHTS, CDR2 YDEGEE. CDR3 size: 13 residues. CDR3 in amino acids: CASSLSGEYEQYF. In DNA form, the CDR3 reads TGTGCCAGCAGCTTAAGCGGGGAGTACGAGCAGTACTTC.

The chain is built from TRBV4-1 and TRBJ1-3; possible D gene TRBD1, 5 bases. V was pared by 0 bases and J by 2 bases, with 8 bases between. CDR1 MGHRA and CDR2 YSYEKL come from the germline V gene. CDR3 size: 15 residues. CDR3 residues: CASSQDTRAGNTIYF. The CDR3 nucleotides are TGCGCCAGCAGCCAAGATACCAGGGCTGGAAACACCATATATTTT.

This sequence joins TRBV1 and TRBJ2-3; the DNA was not compared with TRBD1, the D call given in the table. TRBV1 is described as a pseudogene. This CDR3 contains 19 residues. This chain's CDR3 is CTSGRGTGRLRPTTDTQYF. For the CDR3, the DNA is TGCACCAGCGGCCGCGGGACAGGGAGATTACGCCCAACGACAGATACGCAGTATTTT.

The chain combines TRBV6-6 with TRBJ2-7; TRBD1 might be the D (6 bases). The CDR3 contains 12 residues. Trimming removed 8 bases from V and 4 bases from J, with 12 bases in between. The V gene's germline CDR1 is MNHNY and CDR2 SVGAGI (reference sequence). CDR3 nucleotides: TGTGCCAGCCAGGGGCAGGCTTACGAGCAGTACTTC. Its protein is CASQGQAYEQYF.

This chain links TRBV11-3 with TRBJ1-1; 9 nucleotides line up with TRBD1. CDR3 length: 13 residues. In germline, CDR1 is SGHNT, CDR2 YENEEA. J was trimmed by 6 bases and V by 1 base; bases with no gene match: 0. DNA of the CDR3: TGTGCCAGCAGCTTAGGGACAGGGGCTGAAGCTTTCTTT. Amino acids: CASSLGTGAEAFF.

The V and J genes are TRBV30 and TRBJ1-2; D is perhaps TRBD1 (6 bases). Germline values: CDR1 GTSNPN, CDR2 SVGIG (reference sequence). V lost 2 bases to trimming and J lost 4 bases, with 20 bases between them. The CDR3 sequence is 16 residues long. The chain's CDR3 is CAWSLGTNDRLYGYTF. DNA of the CDR3: TGTGCCTGGAGTCTCGGAACAAATGACAGGCTCTATGGCTACACCTTC.

V gene TRBV5-5 combines with J gene TRBJ1-1, with unresolved D. Trimming took off 0 bases at V and 0 bases at J, with 15 bases between the two ends. Germline V lookup: CDR1 SGHKS, CDR2 YYEKEE (reference sequence). The CDR3 totals 17 residues. In nucleotides, the CDR3 is TGTGCCAGCAGCTTGGTTCGGGGATCGCTTATGAACACTGAAGCTTTCTTT. Its translation is CASSLVRGSLMNTEAFF.

The count of this clone is one. The rearrangement joins TRBV27 to TRBJ2-1; a weak D match, TRBD2 (5 bases). The V end lost 4 bases, the J end lost 5 bases, and 15 bases lay between the germline ends. Germline CDR1 and CDR2: MNHEY and SMNVEV (reference sequence). This CDR3 contains 15 residues. The CDR3 DNA reads as TGTGCCAGCAGTTCCATAAACGTCGGGGACAATGAGCAGTTCTTC. Translation: CASSSINVGDNEQFF.

The chain carries TRBV11-1 and TRBJ2-7; D unresolved. V lost 4 bases, J lost 1 base, and 8 bases lay in between. Per germline, CDR1 SGHAT and CDR2 FQDESV (reference sequence). This CDR3 spans 13 amino acids. CDR3 loop: CASSWASSYEQYF. CDR3 in DNA: TGTGCCAGCAGCTGGGCCAGTTCCTACGAGCAGTACTTC.

This chain connects TRBV7-6 to TRBJ2-7; D not certain. CDR1 and CDR2 from the germline V gene are SGHVS and FNYEAQ. The V and J ends lost 2 bases and 1 base respectively, with 12 bases between them. The CDR3 is made up of 15 amino acids. CDR3 nucleotide sequence: TGTGCCAGCAGCTTAACGCAGGATGTTTCCTACGAGCAGTACTTC. Its translation is CASSLTQDVSYEQYF.

The rearrangement uses TRBV9 and TRBJ1-6, with D uncertain. CDR1 is SGDLS, CDR2 YYNGEE, per germline. This CDR3 comprises 13 residues. Trimming stripped 0 bases from V and 13 bases from J, with 11 bases between. CDR3 sequence reads: CASSVVSGYPLHF. As DNA, the CDR3 is TGTGCCAGCAGCGTAGTGTCGGGGTATCCCCTCCACTTT.

The rearrangement links TRBV27 to TRBJ2-7; D is uncertain. The germline V and J ends were trimmed by 6 bases and 2 bases, with 11 bases remaining between them. The CDR3 has 13 amino acids. Germline V lookup: CDR1 MNHEY, CDR2 SMNVEV (reference sequence). CDR3 DNA: TGTGCCAGCAGCCGGGTCCAACCCTACGAGCAGTACTTC. Translated, it gives CASSRVQPYEQYF.

This chain joins TRBV19 and TRBJ2-5; 8 bases align to TRBD2. Trimming cost V 4 bases and J 2 bases; bases outside gene matches: 9. The length of the CDR3 is 16 residues. The germline gives CDR1 LNHDA, CDR2 SQIVND (reference sequence). The CDR3 here is CASSSRTGTRQETQYF. In DNA, the CDR3 is TGTGCCAGTAGTAGTCGGACCGGGACTAGGCAAGAGACCCAGTACTTC.

The chain combines TRBV7-3 with TRBJ2-5; perhaps TRBD1 as D (7 bases). Germline CDR1 is SGHTA and CDR2 is FQGTGA. This CDR3 contains 15 residues. The V end lost 5 bases, the J end lost 2 bases, and 15 bases lay between the germline ends. CDR3 DNA: TGTGCCAGCAGCAAAGGAGGGGGACAGCAAGAGACCCAGTACTTC. The encoded protein is CASSKGGGQQETQYF.

This chain links TRBV5-6 with TRBJ2-3, with TRBD2 identical over 10 bases. CDR1 SGHDT and CDR2 YYEEEE come from the germline V gene. The CDR3 contains 15 residues. The junction had 6 bases not matched to a gene; V was cut back by 2 bases and J by 6 bases. The CDR3 DNA reads TGTGCCAGCAGCTTAGGACTAGCGGAGGATGATACGCAGTATTTT. It codes for CASSLGLAEDDTQYF. Full variable domain (remainder filled in from reference TRBV5-6 and TRBJ2-3): DAGVTQSPTHLIKTRGQQVTLRCSPKSGHDTVSWYQQALGQGPQFIFQYYEEEERQRGNFPDRFSGHQFPNYSSELNVNALLLGDSALYLCASSLGLAEDDTQYFGPGTRLTVL.

This chain links TRBV5-6 with TRBJ1-2, with a tentative D call TRBD1 (5 bases). The CDR3 contains 15 residues. Germline V gives CDR1 SGHDT, CDR2 YYEEEE. Trimming took 7 bases from V and 0 from J, leaving 16 bases between them. The chain's CDR3 is CASAYSGITNYGYTF. In DNA form, the CDR3 reads TGTGCCAGCGCGTATTCAGGGATAACTAACTATGGCTACACCTTC.

The chain recombines TRBV19 with TRBJ1-5; 10 bases map to TRBD1. J gave up 1 base and V 5 bases, and 11 bases lay outside the gene matches. The CDR3 length is 18 residues. Germline V lookup: CDR1 LNHDA, CDR2 SQIVND (reference sequence). The CDR3 protein is CASSAPGTGEVSNQPQHF. CDR3 bases: TGTGCCAGTAGTGCACCCGGGACAGGGGAGGTGAGCAATCAGCCCCAGCATTTT.

The chain has TRBV6-5 and TRBJ2-7; TRBD1 matches at 7 bases. Germline loops: CDR1 MNHEY, CDR2 SVGAGI. CDR3 length: 12 residues. The trim removed 10 bases at V and 3 bases at J, leaving 6 bases unmatched. This CDR3 reads CATRAGGYEQYF. The CDR3 bases are TGTGCCACCCGGGCAGGGGGCTACGAGCAGTACTTC.

The chain is built from TRBV7-9 and TRBJ1-2, with TRBD1 identical over 7 bases. The CDR3 runs to 13 residues. Looked up from germline, CDR1 is SEHNR and CDR2 is FQNEAQ (reference sequence). V lost 5 bases to trimming and J lost 5 bases; unmatched junction nucleotides: 5. CDR3 protein: CASSPGGQYGYTF. The DNA for the CDR3 is TGTGCCAGCAGCCCAGGGGGACAGTATGGCTACACCTTC.